One sample yielded the 24 T cell receptor beta chains listed below, sequenced in a study of spatial heterogeneity in lung cancer. The time point denotes: blood at routine non-recurrence follow-up after resection. Extraction of whole RNA from tumor, nontumor lung or frozen PBMC preceded unsorted sequencing. TCRdb re-analysed the 5' RACE reads in MiXCR, keeping a single row per CDR3 protein. The sample yields under 30,000 distinct CDR3 sequences, 4.5% to 7.5% seen once. The sequencing here drew on PBMCs, taken at follow-up. Receptor source: a male donor with early-stage non-small cell lung cancer.

This clonotype was picked up a small number of times. The CDR3 spells CSARGPPGLAVNEQFF. CDR3 nucleotide sequence: TGCAGTGCTAGAGGTCCCCCGGGACTAGCGGTTAATGAGCAGTTCTTC. This sequence joins TRBV20-1 and TRBJ2-1, with TRBD2 matching 11 bases. V lost 1 base, J lost 7 bases, and 9 bases stayed unmatched. Germline V gene lookup returns CDR1 DFQATT and CDR2 SNEGSKA (reference sequence). CDR3 length: 16 amino acids.

V gene TRBV24-1 combines with J gene TRBJ2-3; perhaps TRBD1 as D (6 bases). Germline loops: CDR1 KGHDR, CDR2 SFDVKD. V gave up 9 bases and J gave up 4 bases, with 7 bases separating them. This CDR3 contains 11 residues. CDR3 nucleotide sequence: TGTGCCACCCGACAGGCAGATACGCAGTATTTT. Translated: CATRQADTQYF.

This clonotype was detected ten times or more. This chain uses TRBV10-3 with TRBJ2-3; D is possibly TRBD1 or TRBD2 (6 bases each). There are 14 residues in the CDR3. The V gene's germline CDR1 is ENHRY and CDR2 SYGVKD. Trimming shortened V by 2 bases and J by 6 bases, and 12 bases separated the two germline ends. The DNA for the CDR3 is TGTGCCATCAGTGAGGGGGGCGGGGTTGATACGCAGTATTTT. Protein: CAISEGGGVDTQYF.

The table lists this clonotype with a few counts. The chain links TRBV7-2 to TRBJ2-3; D is unresolved. The CDR3 has 14 amino acids. CDR1 and CDR2 (germline): SGHTA, FQGNSA. V lost 0 bases, J lost 4 bases, and 8 bases lay in between. The DNA of the CDR3 is TGTGCCAGCAGCTTAGCTCCAGACTCAGATACGCAGTATTTT. This encodes CASSLAPDSDTQYF. Combining the CDR3 with reference TRBV7-2 and TRBJ2-3 gives the whole variable domain GAGVSQSPSNKVTEKGKDVELRCDPISGHTALYWYRQSLGQGLEFLIYFQGNSAPDKSGLPSDRFSAERTGGSVSTLTIQRTQQEDSAVYLCASSLAPDSDTQYFGPGTRLTVL.

This clonotype was seen more than once but under ten times. This chain joins TRBV16 and TRBJ2-3; D is ambiguous. Between the trimmed V and J ends, which lost 3 bases and 2 bases, there was a span of 15 bases. The CDR3 covers 16 residues. Germline V gives CDR1 KGHSY, CDR2 FQNENV. In DNA form, the CDR3 reads TGTGCCAGCAGCCACTACGACTCGTTAGACACAGATACGCAGTATTTT. This sequence encodes CASSHYDSLDTDTQYF.

The V call is TRBV7-9, the J call TRBJ1-2, with no clear D. The CDR3 consists of 18 residues. Trimming removed 5 bases at V and 3 bases at J, with 25 bases between. Germline V gives CDR1 SEHNR, CDR2 FQNEAQ (reference sequence). CDR3 in amino acids: CASSPRELKRLLDYGYTF. The CDR3 DNA is TGTGCCAGCAGCCCACGGGAACTAAAGAGGCTACTGGACTATGGCTACACCTTC.

J is TRBJ1-2 and V is TRBV4-2, with D perhaps TRBD1 (6 bases). This CDR3 is built from 17 residues. Looked up from germline, CDR1 is LGHNA and CDR2 is YNFKEQ. The ends were cut back, 1 base at V and 6 bases at J, with 21 bases in the middle. The CDR3 here is CASSQAGGGRADHGYTF. In DNA form, the CDR3 reads TGTGCCAGCAGCCAAGCTGGGGGGGGGCGGGCCGACCATGGCTACACCTTC.

The genes are TRBV29-1 and TRBJ1-2; 10 nucleotides agree with TRBD1. CDR3 length equals 13 residues. Per the germline V gene, CDR1 is SQVTM and CDR2 is ANQGSEA. V lost 7 bases to trimming and J lost 4 bases; unmatched junction nucleotides: 6. CDR3 loop: CSARQGAGYGYTF. The DNA for the CDR3 is TGCAGCGCTCGACAGGGGGCTGGCTATGGCTACACCTTC.

This chain uses TRBV5-5 with TRBJ2-3; 13 bases are shared with TRBD2. Looked up from germline, CDR1 is SGHKS and CDR2 is YYEKEE (reference sequence). V was pared by 4 bases and J by 4 bases, with 9 bases of the junction left unmatched. The CDR3 loop spans 17 amino acids. The CDR3 DNA is TGTGCCAGCAGCAGGACTAGCGGGGGCCCTCGACCAGATACGCAGTATTTT. This encodes CASSRTSGGPRPDTQYF.

In its sample, this clonotype was seen many times. The genes are TRBV7-8 and TRBJ1-5; D is unresolved. There are 13 residues in the CDR3. CDR1 SGHVS and CDR2 FQNEAQ come from the germline V gene. With 5 bases removed from V and 7 bases from J, the gap between germline ends came to 12 bases. CDR3 loop: CASSNGPRQPQHF. The CDR3 nucleotides are TGTGCCAGCAGCAATGGACCTCGCCAGCCCCAGCATTTT.

The sample holds a few counts of this clonotype. This rearrangement joins TRBV7-2 to TRBJ2-1, with no clear D. The length of the CDR3 is 11 residues. Germline CDR1 SGHTA, CDR2 FQGNSA. With 6 bases removed from V and 7 bases from J, the gap between germline ends came to 7 bases. CDR3 nucleotide sequence: TGTGCCAGCAGGGTTGGGAATGAGCAGTTCTTC. Translating gives CASRVGNEQFF.

The chain carries TRBV20-1 and TRBJ2-2, with 7 bases aligning to TRBD2. The CDR3 spans 13 residues. The V gene end was trimmed by 2 bases and the J gene end by 6 bases; junction bases not matched to a gene: 3. Germline values: CDR1 DFQATT, CDR2 SNEGSKA (reference sequence). CDR3 region: CSARFAGAGELFF. CDR3 bases: TGCAGTGCTAGATTCGCGGGGGCCGGGGAGCTGTTTTTT.

This clonotype was counted at least ten times. V is TRBV9 and J is TRBJ2-5, with D possibly matching TRBD1 (5 bases). Trimming shortened V by 0 bases and J by 2 bases, and 11 bases separated the two germline ends. Germline CDR1 reads SGDLS; CDR2 reads YYNGEE. This CDR3 spans 15 amino acids. This CDR3 is CASSVDLDTQETQYF. The CDR3 nucleotides read TGTGCCAGCAGCGTAGATCTGGACACTCAAGAGACCCAGTACTTC. Full variable domain (outside the CDR3, taken from reference TRBV9 and TRBJ2-5): DSGVTQTPKHLITATGQRVTLRCSPRSGDLSVYWYQQSLDQGLQFLIQYYNGEERAKGNILERFSAQQFPDLHSELNLSSLELGDSALYFCASSVDLDTQETQYFGPGTRLLVL.

This clonotype was recorded a few times. The V call is TRBV7-9, the J call TRBJ2-7; the match to TRBD1 covers 8 bases. The germline V gene has CDR1 SEHNR and CDR2 FQNEAQ (reference sequence). After removal of 6 bases from V and 3 bases from J, the junction contained 7 bases not matched to a gene. This CDR3 comprises 14 residues. The CDR3 DNA reads as TGTGCCAGCAGAGATTCCAGGGGGCTCTACGAGCAGTACGTC. Residues: CASRDSRGLYEQYV.

The rearrangement uses TRBV12-3 or TRBV12-4 and TRBJ2-1; D might be TRBD2 (6 bases). V was shortened by 5 bases and J by 0 bases, with 14 bases between the two germline ends. The CDR3 is 16 residues long. CDR3: CASSHPSASSYNEQFF. The CDR3 DNA follows: TGTGCCAGCAGTCATCCTAGCGCCAGCTCCTACAATGAGCAGTTCTTC.

The chain uses TRBV5-1 and TRBJ2-1, with a tentative D call TRBD2 (6 bases). The CDR3 contains 15 residues. Looked up from germline, CDR1 is SGHRS and CDR2 is YFSETQ. V was shortened by 0 bases and J by 4 bases, with 11 bases between the two germline ends. The CDR3 spells CASSLAGTDYNEQFF. CDR3 sequence (DNA): TGCGCCAGCAGCTTGGCCGGGACTGATTACAATGAGCAGTTCTTC.

This clonotype was found a few times. The V call is TRBV6-5, the J call TRBJ1-1; unclear D gene. CDR3 length equals 14 residues. Trimming left V 0 bases short and J 2 bases short, with 7 bases between. The germline V gene encodes CDR1 MNHEY and CDR2 SVGAGI. In nucleotides, the CDR3 is TGTGCCAGCAGTTACTCGGTGGGAAACACTGAAGCTTTCTTT. It is translated as CASSYSVGNTEAFF.

There are many counts of this clonotype. The V gene is TRBV12-3 or TRBV12-4, the J gene TRBJ1-2; a weak D match, TRBD1 (6 bases). The length of the CDR3 is 13 residues. V was trimmed by 1 base and J by 6 bases, leaving 9 bases between them. The CDR3 loop reads CASSLEGVDGYTF. CDR3 DNA: TGTGCCAGCAGTTTAGAGGGGGTAGATGGCTACACCTTC.

This chain uses TRBV6-2 or TRBV6-3 with TRBJ1-5, with TRBD1 identical over 8 bases. Germline-derived CDR1 and CDR2 are MNHEY and SVGEGT. The CDR3 loop spans 16 amino acids. After removal of 7 bases from V and 4 bases from J, the junction contained 12 bases not matched to a gene. This chain's CDR3 is CASTPPSDRGNQPQHF. In DNA, the CDR3 is TGTGCCAGCACCCCCCCTTCTGACAGGGGTAATCAGCCCCAGCATTTT.

This clonotype was observed a few times. The V call is TRBV20-1, the J call TRBJ2-6; the D is unclear. The CDR3 loop spans 15 amino acids. In germline, CDR1 is DFQATT, CDR2 SNEGSKA (reference sequence). Trimming left V 6 bases short and J 4 bases short, with 16 bases between. The CDR3 DNA reads TGCAGTGCCCGAGACCCCGGTGGAGGGGCCAACGTCCTGACTTTC. Residues: CSARDPGGGANVLTF.

The chain carries TRBV6-6 and TRBJ1-1; 9 bases fit TRBD1. The CDR3 length is 15 residues. CDR1 is MNHNY and CDR2 is SVGAGI in the germline V gene (reference sequence). Germline trimming cut 7 bases from V and 2 bases from J; bases unmatched to any gene: 8. This chain's CDR3 is CASTPKDRGNTEAFF. The CDR3 DNA sequence: TGTGCCAGCACCCCTAAGGACAGGGGAAACACTGAAGCTTTCTTT.

This clonotype was detected only a few times. The chain carries TRBV5-4 and TRBJ2-5, with D hard to call. With 1 base removed from V and 1 base from J, the gap between germline ends came to 11 bases. The CDR3 sequence is 15 residues long. Germline CDR1 and CDR2: SGHNT and YYREEE (reference sequence). CDR3 sequence: CASSLPNRIQETQYF. CDR3 DNA: TGTGCCAGCAGCTTGCCTAACAGAATCCAAGAGACCCAGTACTTC.

This clonotype was counted many times. The genes are TRBV10-3 and TRBJ2-5, with 8 bases identical to TRBD1. This CDR3 has 17 residues. Trimming took 2 bases from V and 1 from J; bases not matched to a gene: 9. Looked up from germline, CDR1 is ENHRY and CDR2 is SYGVKD. The CDR3 coding sequence is TGTGCCATCAGTGAGGGACAGGGAAGAACCCCCCAAGAGACCCAGTACTTC. Amino acids: CAISEGQGRTPQETQYF.

This chain joins TRBV7-2 and TRBJ2-7; D gene unclear. This CDR3 region has 12 residues. V was cut by 2 bases and J by 6 bases, with 8 bases left in between. CDR1 and CDR2 (germline): SGHTA, FQGNSA. In nucleotides, the CDR3 is TGTGCCAGCAGCTTAAACCCCCTCGAGCAGTACTTC. This translates into CASSLNPLEQYF.